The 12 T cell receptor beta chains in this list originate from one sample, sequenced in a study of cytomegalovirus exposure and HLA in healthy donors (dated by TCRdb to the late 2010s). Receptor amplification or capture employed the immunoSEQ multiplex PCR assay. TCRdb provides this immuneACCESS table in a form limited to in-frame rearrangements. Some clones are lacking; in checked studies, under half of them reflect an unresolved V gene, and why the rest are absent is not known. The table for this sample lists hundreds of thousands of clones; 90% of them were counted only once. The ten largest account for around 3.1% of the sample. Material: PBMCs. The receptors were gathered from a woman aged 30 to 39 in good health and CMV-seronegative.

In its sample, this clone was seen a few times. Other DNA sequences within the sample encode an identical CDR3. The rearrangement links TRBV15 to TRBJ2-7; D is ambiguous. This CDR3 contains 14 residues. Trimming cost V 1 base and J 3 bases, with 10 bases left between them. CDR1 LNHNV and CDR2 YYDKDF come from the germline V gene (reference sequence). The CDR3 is CATSRGTESYEQYF. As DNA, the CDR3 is TGTGCCACCAGCAGAGGGACGGAGAGCTACGAGCAGTACTTC.

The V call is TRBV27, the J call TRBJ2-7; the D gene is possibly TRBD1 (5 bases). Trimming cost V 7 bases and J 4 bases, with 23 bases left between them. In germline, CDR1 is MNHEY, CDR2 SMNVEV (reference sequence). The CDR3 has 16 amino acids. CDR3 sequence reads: CASIHPGAANFYEQYF. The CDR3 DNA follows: TGTGCCAGCATTCACCCTGGGGCAGCTAATTTTTACGAGCAGTACTTC.

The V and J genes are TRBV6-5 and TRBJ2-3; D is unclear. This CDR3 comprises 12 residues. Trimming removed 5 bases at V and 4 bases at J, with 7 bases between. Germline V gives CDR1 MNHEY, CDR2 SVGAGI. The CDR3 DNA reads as TGTGCCAGCAGTCCAGGATCAGATACGCAGTATTTT. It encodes CASSPGSDTQYF.

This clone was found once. The CDR3 protein is CASSVAIRDRGRIGSNQPQHF. The CDR3 coding sequence is TGTGCCAGCAGCGTAGCTATAAGGGATCGGGGGCGGATTGGTAGCAATCAGCCCCAGCATTTT. This chain links TRBV9 with TRBJ1-5; the D gene is possibly TRBD1 (6 bases). V lost 0 bases, J lost 0 bases, and 25 bases lay in between. CDR3 length: 21 amino acids. Looked up from germline, CDR1 is SGDLS and CDR2 is YYNGEE.

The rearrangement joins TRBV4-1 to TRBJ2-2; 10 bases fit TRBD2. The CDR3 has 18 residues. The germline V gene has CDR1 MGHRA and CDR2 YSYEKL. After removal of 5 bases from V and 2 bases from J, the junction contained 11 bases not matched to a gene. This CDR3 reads CASSLFLAGVRNTGELFF. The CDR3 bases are TGCGCCAGCAGCTTATTCCTAGCGGGAGTTCGAAACACCGGGGAGCTGTTTTTT.

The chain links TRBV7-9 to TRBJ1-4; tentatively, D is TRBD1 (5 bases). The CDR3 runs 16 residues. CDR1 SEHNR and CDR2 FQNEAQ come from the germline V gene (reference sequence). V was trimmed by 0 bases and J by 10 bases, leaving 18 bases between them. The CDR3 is CASSLAGVGTQGKLFF. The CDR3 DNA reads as TGTGCCAGCAGCTTAGCAGGGGTTGGAACTCAAGGAAAACTGTTTTTT.

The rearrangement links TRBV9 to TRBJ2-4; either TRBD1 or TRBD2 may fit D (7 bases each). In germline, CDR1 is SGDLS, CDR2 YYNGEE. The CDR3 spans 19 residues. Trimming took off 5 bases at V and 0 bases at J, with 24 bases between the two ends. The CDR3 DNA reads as TGTGCCAGCAGTTTGACAGGGCTTAGCGGCGGGGGAGCCAAAAACATTCAGTACTTC. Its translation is CASSLTGLSGGGAKNIQYF.

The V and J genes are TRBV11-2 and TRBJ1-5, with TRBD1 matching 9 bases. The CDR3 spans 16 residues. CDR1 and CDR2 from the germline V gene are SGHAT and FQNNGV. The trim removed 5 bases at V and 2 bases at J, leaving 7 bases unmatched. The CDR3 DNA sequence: TGTGCCAGCAGCGCCGAGGACAGGGGTGGCAATCAGCCCCAGCATTTT. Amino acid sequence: CASSAEDRGGNQPQHF.

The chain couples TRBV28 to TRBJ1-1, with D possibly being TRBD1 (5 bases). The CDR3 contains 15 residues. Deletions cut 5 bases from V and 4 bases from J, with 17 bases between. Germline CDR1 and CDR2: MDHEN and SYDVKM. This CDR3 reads CASSPGGLGATEAFF. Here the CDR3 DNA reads TGTGCCAGCAGTCCAGGAGGTCTTGGGGCCACTGAAGCTTTCTTT.

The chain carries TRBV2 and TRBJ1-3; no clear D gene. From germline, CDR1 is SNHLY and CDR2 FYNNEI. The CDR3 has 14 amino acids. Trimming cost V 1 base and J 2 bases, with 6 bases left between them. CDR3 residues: CASSEGGTGNTIYF. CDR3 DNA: TGTGCCAGCAGTGAAGGCGGCACTGGAAACACCATATATTTT.

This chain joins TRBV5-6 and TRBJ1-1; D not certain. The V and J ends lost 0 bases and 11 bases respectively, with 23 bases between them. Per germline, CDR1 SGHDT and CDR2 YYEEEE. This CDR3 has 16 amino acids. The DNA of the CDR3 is TGTGCCAGCAGCTTGGCCGGGCTAGTGAGGATCCCCGAGGCTTTCTTT. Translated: CASSLAGLVRIPEAFF.

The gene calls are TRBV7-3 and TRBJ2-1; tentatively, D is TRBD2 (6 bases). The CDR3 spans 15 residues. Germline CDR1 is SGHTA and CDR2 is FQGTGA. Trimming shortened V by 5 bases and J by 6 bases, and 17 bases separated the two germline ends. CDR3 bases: TGTGCCAGCAGCGCTACTAGCCTAGGGTCCAATGAGCAGTTCTTC. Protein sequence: CASSATSLGSNEQFF.